This entry describes one TCR beta chain. CDR1 and CDR2 (germline): LGHNA, YSLEER. Trimming at V came to 1 base and at J to 10 bases, leaving 7 bases not matched to a gene. This CDR3 spans 15 amino acids. The data belong to a study of T cell changes during pregnancy in multiple sclerosis. Produced via immunoSEQ multiplex PCR; TCRdb's table is partial and in-frame only. Among about 42,000 clones, roughly 84% were seen once, and the ten largest hold around 0.58%. Sequences were derived from CD4+ T cells from peripheral blood mononuclear cells, sampled before pregnancy. The chain recombines TRBV4-3 with TRBJ1-1; 12 bases line up with TRBD1. The TCR comes from a female donor with multiple sclerosis, enrolled in a pregnancy study. The CDR3 region has the DNA TGCGCCAGCAGCCAAGCAGGGACAGGGGGCCCAAGAGCTTTCTTT. Amino acids: CASSQAGTGGPRAFF.